One and the same sample provided the 10 T cell receptor beta chains below, sequenced in a study of cytomegalovirus exposure and HLA in healthy donors (dated by TCRdb to 2017 to 2019). Library creation used the immunoSEQ multiplex PCR assay. For the multiplex PCR, a mixture combining 60 forward primers for TCR Vbeta segments and 13 reverse primers for TCR Jbeta segments was used. The table was pulled from immuneACCESS by TCRdb, which kept in-frame rearrangements only. Such tables lose some clones; where checked, under half of the loss comes from unresolved V genes, and the rest has no known cause. A total of fewer than 150,000 clones appear in this sample, roughly 75% of them only once. About 6.8% of the sample lies in the top ten. The sample consisted of PBMCs. These receptors were obtained from a man aged 35-49 years in good health and CMV-seropositive.

The chain joins TRBV7-9 to TRBJ2-4; D is unresolved. The V gene's germline CDR1 is SEHNR and CDR2 FQNEAQ (reference sequence). This CDR3 contains 16 residues. V lost 1 base and J lost 1, with 11 bases in between. The CDR3 loop is CASSLVGNMAKNIQYF. The CDR3, as DNA: TGTGCCAGCAGCTTAGTGGGCAACATGGCCAAAAACATTCAGTACTTC.

The chain uses TRBV5-1 and TRBJ2-1, with TRBD2 matching 13 bases. Trimming at V came to 4 bases and at J to 3 bases, leaving 10 bases not matched to a gene. The CDR3 has 18 residues. Germline CDR1 is SGHRS and CDR2 is YFSETQ. The chain's CDR3 is CASSIGLAGAPFYNEQFF. In nucleotides, the CDR3 is TGCGCCAGCAGCATAGGACTAGCGGGGGCCCCCTTCTACAATGAGCAGTTCTTC.

This chain links TRBV9 with TRBJ2-7, with 10 bases lining up with TRBD1. The CDR3 is 15 residues long. Germline CDR1 is SGDLS and CDR2 is YYNGEE. After removal of 3 bases from V and 6 bases from J, the junction contained 9 bases not matched to a gene. The CDR3 sequence: CASSARTGGSGEQYF. As DNA, the CDR3 is TGTGCCAGCAGCGCGAGGACAGGGGGAAGCGGCGAGCAGTACTTC.

This clone was seen once. This rearrangement joins TRBV4-1 to TRBJ2-7; the match to TRBD1 covers 10 bases. V was clipped by 4 bases and J by 2 bases; unmatched bases: 17. CDR3 length: 19 amino acids. The germline gives CDR1 MGHRA, CDR2 YSYEKL. The CDR3 DNA reads as TGCGCCAGCAGCCCACAAGACAGGGGGCGATTAAGTTGGCCCTACGAGCAGTACTTC. The encoded protein is CASSPQDRGRLSWPYEQYF.

The chain has TRBV10-3 and TRBJ1-2; D remains unclear. V was shortened by 3 bases and J by 2 bases, with 10 bases between the two germline ends. CDR3 length: 14 amino acids. Germline V gives CDR1 ENHRY, CDR2 SYGVKD. The CDR3 here is CAISETSVNYGYTF. The CDR3 bases are TGTGCCATCAGTGAAACTTCGGTAAACTATGGCTACACCTTC.

The gene calls are TRBV7-9 and TRBJ1-1; no clear D gene. V lost 1 base and J 8 bases, leaving 17 bases between the germline ends. CDR1 is SEHNR and CDR2 is FQNEAQ in the germline V gene (reference sequence). The CDR3 runs 15 residues. The CDR3 DNA reads TGTGCCAGCAGCTTAGAGCCCTGGAGGGCTATGGAAGCTTTCTTT. Its translation: CASSLEPWRAMEAFF.

The chain recombines TRBV29-1 with TRBJ2-7, with 8 bases that match TRBD2. The V gene's germline CDR1 is SQVTM and CDR2 ANQGSEA. The CDR3 totals 13 residues. J was trimmed by 7 bases and V by 2 bases; bases with no gene match: 7. DNA of the CDR3: TGCAGCGTTGAAAGCGGGAGAAGGTATGAGCAGTACTTC. This encodes CSVESGRRYEQYF.

The rearrangement joins TRBV5-1 to TRBJ1-1; a weak D match, TRBD1 (5 bases). This CDR3 region has 13 residues. Germline assignment: CDR1 SGHRS and CDR2 YFSETQ. V lost 0 bases to trimming and J lost 8 bases, with 11 bases between them. The CDR3 sequence: CASSLGGAGEAFF. Here the CDR3 DNA reads TGCGCCAGCAGCTTGGGTGGGGCCGGGGAAGCTTTCTTT.

About this clone itself: The same CDR3 also results from other DNA sequences found in this sample. The rearrangement joins TRBV7-8 to TRBJ2-7, with 13 bases lining up with TRBD2. The length of the CDR3 is 15 residues. The J segment lost 3 bases and the V segment lost 1 base, leaving 0 bases of the junction unmatched. CDR1 and CDR2 from the germline V gene are SGHVS and FQNEAQ. The CDR3, as DNA: TGTGCCAGCAGCTTAGGACTAGCGGGAGGCTACGAGCAGTACTTC. Translation gives CASSLGLAGGYEQYF.

The chain links TRBV7-8 to TRBJ2-2; a weak D match, TRBD1 (6 bases). The CDR3 extends over 16 amino acids. Germline CDR1 SGHVS, CDR2 FQNEAQ. The V end was cut by 5 bases, the J end by 0 bases, with 13 bases between. The DNA for the CDR3 is TGTGCCAGCAGCCCTAGGACAGCCGCGAACACCGGGGAGCTGTTTTTT. Amino acid sequence: CASSPRTAANTGELFF.